This T cell receptor (beta chain) was documented in a study of T-cell reconstitution after alpha-beta-depleted transplantation in children. This sample's TCRbeta library carried unique molecular identifier barcodes. TCRdb processed the PCR reads anew with MiXCR; each CDR3 protein has one entry. Among 480,000 or so distinct CDR3 sequences, over 9.5% were seen once, and the ten largest hold 2%. Trimming took 1 base from V and 5 from J, leaving 15 bases between them. CDR3 length: 15 amino acids. The germline V gene encodes CDR1 KGHSH and CDR2 LQKENI. Study-wide results and caveats: There were reportedly several hundred expanded graft clones from which alpha-beta T cells came about two months after transplant. For some patients, TCRbeta diversity was high at day 60 because of recipient T cells and thymic progenitors that survived. Counts and diversity of T cells one year after transplant came mostly from newly produced T cells.

In its sample, this clonotype was seen a few times. The target antigen is unknown. The specimen was PBMCs, collected before TCRalphabeta/CD19-depleted stem cell transplant. The chain couples TRBV18 to TRBJ2-7; D is perhaps TRBD1 (6 bases). The receptor was derived from a child aged 2-9 years with inherited bone marrow failure, due to receive a stem cell transplant. CDR3 loop: CASSPRGQGYNEQYF. The CDR3 DNA sequence: TGTGCCAGCTCACCACGGGGGCAGGGCTACAACGAGCAGTACTTC. The full variable domain, rest sourced from reference TRBV18 and TRBJ2-7, is NAGVMQNPRHLVRRRGQEARLRCSPMKGHSHVYWYRQLPEEGLKFMVYLQKENIIDESGMPKERFSAEFPKEGPSILRIQQVVRGDSAAYFCASSPRGQGYNEQYFGPGTRLTVT.